The rows below give T cell receptor beta chains drawn from one sample of a study of T cells in localized non-small cell lung cancer. The data were produced by immunoSEQ multiplex PCR, yet TCRdb's version contains in-frame clones alone and is incomplete. Altogether about 70,000 clones are present, 86% being singletons, with the ten largest covering roughly 22%. This sample comprised peripheral blood, obtained before any cancer treatment. The receptors here all came from a male donor at least 60 years old with stage III squamous cell lung carcinoma. Each CDR3 is given with its conserved first and last residue. The D gene is left open where the match is weak. Clone size appears in some rows only: once, few, many, or a class for an expanded clone.

d_gene	v_gene	j_gene	abundance	CDR3aa	CDR3nt
.	TRBV5-1	TRBJ2-2	.	CASSLAGVKGELFF	TGCGCCAGCAGCCTGGCCGGGGTGAAAGGGGAGCTGTTTTTT
.	TRBV6-5	TRBJ1-2	.	CASSFRRSGYTF	TGTGCCAGCAGTTTTCGTCGGAGTGGCTACACCTTC
TRBD1	TRBV29-1	TRBJ1-4	.	CSVGTGVGEKLFF	TGCAGCGTCGGGACAGGGGTTGGTGAAAAACTGTTTTTT
.	TRBV19	TRBJ2-2	once	CASSIAGLTGELFF	TGTGCCAGTAGTATAGCCGGACTTACCGGGGAGCTGTTTTTT
TRBD2	TRBV5-4	TRBJ2-3	once	CASSLGRGGYTDTQYF	TGTGCCAGCAGCTTGGGGCGGGGGGGATACACAGATACGCAGTATTTT
.	TRBV18	TRBJ1-3	.	CASSRGTGNTIYF	TGTGCCAGCTCACGGGGGACTGGAAACACCATATATTTT
TRBD1	TRBV5-4	TRBJ1-2	.	CASSPGQGRHGYTF	TGTGCCAGCAGCCCGGGACAGGGGAGGCATGGCTACACCTTC
.	TRBV25-1	TRBJ2-2	.	CASSPPRPQGTGELFF	TGTGCCAGCAGTCCCCCCCGCCCGCAGGGCACCGGGGAGCTGTTTTTT
.	TRBV6-5	TRBJ1-2	few	CASSSGQNNYGYTF	TGTGCCAGCAGTTCCGGACAGAATAACTATGGCTACACCTTC
.	TRBV7-2	TRBJ1-1	.	CASSLRRGSVEAFF	TGTGCCAGCAGCTTAAGGAGGGGATCAGTTGAAGCTTTCTTT
.	TRBV19	TRBJ1-2	.	CAIKREGSDGYTF	TGTGCCATAAAGAGGGAGGGTTCAGATGGCTACACCTTC
TRBD1	TRBV10-3	TRBJ1-2	.	CAISPPDRRDGYTF	TGTGCCATCAGCCCCCCGGACAGGCGAGATGGCTACACCTTC
.	TRBV5-1	TRBJ2-1	.	CASSLAGKTNEQFF	TGCGCCAGCAGCTTGGCCGGGAAAACCAATGAGCAGTTCTTC
.	TRBV19	TRBJ1-5	.	CASSIRQAGDGQPQHF	TGTGCCAGTAGTATACGACAGGCAGGGGACGGTCAGCCCCAGCATTTT
.	TRBV6-6	TRBJ1-2	.	CASQLTQAATIRGYTF	TGTGCCTCACAGTTGACACAGGCGGCAACCATTCGGGGCTACACCTTC
.	TRBV6-5	TRBJ1-1	once	CASRTGRRNTEAFF	TGTGCCAGCAGAACCGGACGGAGGAACACTGAAGCTTTCTTT
.	TRBV5-6	TRBJ2-2	.	CASSSNLRGNTGELFF	TGTGCCAGCAGCTCAAACCTCAGGGGGAACACCGGGGAGCTGTTTTTT
TRBD1	TRBV29-1	TRBJ1-1	.	CSVEAPDRGVPEAFF	TGCAGCGTTGAAGCCCCAGACAGGGGGGTTCCTGAAGCTTTCTTT
.	TRBV7-9	TRBJ2-1	.	CASSLGRQGVQFF	TGTGCCAGCAGCTTAGGTCGGCAGGGTGTGCAGTTCTTC
.	TRBV4-2	TRBJ2-5	.	CASSQNGDETQYF	TGTGCCAGCAGCCAAAACGGGGATGAGACCCAGTACTTC
.	TRBV15	TRBJ2-1	.	CATSRVRSTGRNEQFF	TGTGCCACCAGCAGAGTCCGCTCCACAGGTAGGAATGAGCAGTTCTTC
TRBD1	TRBV10-2	TRBJ1-1	.	CASREGAPTEAFF	TGCGCCAGCAGGGAGGGGGCGCCCACTGAAGCTTTCTTT
TRBD2	TRBV7-2	TRBJ2-1	.	CASSLAGRRGALDEQFF	TGTGCCAGCAGCCTGGCGGGGCGGCGGGGGGCCCTCGATGAGCAGTTCTTC
.	TRBV10-3	TRBJ2-3	.	CAISESGGSVSTDTQYF	TGTGCCATCAGTGAGTCCGGGGGTAGTGTTTCCACAGATACGCAGTATTTT
.	TRBV18	TRBJ1-1	.	CASSPRDWEGTEAFF	TGTGCCAGCTCACCCCGGGATTGGGAGGGAACTGAAGCTTTCTTT
TRBD1	TRBV2	TRBJ1-6	.	CASSFRQGVQGSPLHF	TGTGCCAGCAGTTTCAGACAGGGGGTACAGGGATCACCCCTCCACTTT
.	TRBV28	TRBJ1-4	.	CASSSGPQAGEKLFF	TGTGCCAGCAGTTCGGGACCCCAGGCGGGTGAAAAACTGTTTTTT
.	TRBV7-2	TRBJ2-7	.	CASSFWAASSYEQYF	TGTGCCAGCAGCTTCTGGGCTGCGAGCTCCTACGAGCAGTACTTC
TRBD2	TRBV7-2	TRBJ2-3	.	CASSLVRLAGASSTDTQYF	TGTGCCAGCAGCTTAGTCCGGCTAGCGGGGGCCTCTAGCACAGATACGCAGTATTTT
.	TRBV7-2	TRBJ1-4	.	CASSLQGRDEKLFF	TGTGCCAGCAGCTTACAGGGCAGGGATGAAAAACTGTTTTTT
TRBD1	TRBV19	TRBJ2-2	.	CASSEIGQGTTGELFF	TGTGCCAGTAGCGAGATTGGACAGGGTACCACCGGGGAGCTGTTTTTT
.	TRBV5-4	TRBJ2-3	.	CASSLGAGVVDTQYF	TGTGCCAGCAGCTTGGGAGCCGGGGTAGTAGATACGCAGTATTTT
.	TRBV20-1	TRBJ1-2	.	CSAPEYGYTF	TGCAGTGCTCCGGAATATGGCTACACCTTC